The 10 T cell receptor beta chains below come from one sample, sequenced in a study of T-cell memory formation after mild COVID-19. From the 5' RACE reads, TCRdb called clonotypes with MiXCR, one entry per CDR3 protein. The sample has 450,000 or so distinct CDR3 sequences, around a quarter seen once. Sequencing input: PBMCs or a T cell subset sorted from them (not recorded which). The receptors stem from an adult woman who had mild COVID-19 (a few samples of this study predate the infection). Cell type and time point are not known.

The chain couples TRBV4-2 to TRBJ1-5; D perhaps matches TRBD1 (5 bases). V lost 0 bases and J lost 7, with 13 bases in between. The CDR3 is 15 residues long. Germline CDR1 and CDR2: LGHNA and YNFKEQ. CDR3 DNA sequence: TGTGCCAGCAGCCAAGATAGTGGGGGACGACAGCCCCAGCATTTT. This translates into CASSQDSGGRQPQHF.

This clonotype was detected a few times. CDR3 DNA: TGCGCCAGCAGCTTGGGGGGGGACACAGGCGCTGAAGCTTTCTTT. The encoded protein is CASSLGGDTGAEAFF. This chain links TRBV5-1 with TRBJ1-1; tentative D call: TRBD1 (6 bases). Germline CDR1 is SGHRS and CDR2 is YFSETQ. The CDR3 runs to 15 residues. Trimming took 0 bases from V and 6 from J, leaving 15 bases between them. Full variable domain (outside the CDR3, taken from reference TRBV5-1 and TRBJ1-1): KAGVTQTPRYLIKTRGQQVTLSCSPISGHRSVSWYQQTPGQGLQFLFEYFSETQRNKGNFPGRFSGRQFSNSRSEMNVSTLELGDSALYLCASSLGGDTGAEAFFGQGTRLTVV.

There are a few counts of this clonotype. V usage is TRBV7-8 and J usage is TRBJ2-7; TRBD1 matches 7 bases. The J segment lost 0 bases and the V segment lost 4 bases, leaving 6 bases of the junction unmatched. The CDR3 is 15 residues long. Germline CDR1 SGHVS, CDR2 FQNEAQ. The CDR3 sequence is CASSSRQGPSYEQYF. The CDR3 DNA reads as TGTGCCAGCAGCTCTAGACAGGGACCCTCCTACGAGCAGTACTTC.

This rearrangement joins TRBV4-2 to TRBJ1-1, with no clear D. The CDR3 spans 19 residues. Per germline, CDR1 LGHNA and CDR2 YNFKEQ. Trimming cost V 1 base and J 1 base, with 22 bases left between them. In DNA form, the CDR3 reads TGTGCCAGCAGCCAAGGGGGAGAAGGGTTTCGGGGATGGAACACTGAAGCTTTCTTT. Protein product: CASSQGGEGFRGWNTEAFF.

The rearrangement links TRBV11-2 to TRBJ2-1, with a weak D call TRBD2 (6 bases). Germline lookup yields CDR1 SGHAT and CDR2 FQNNGV. The CDR3 spans 17 residues. With 1 base removed from V and 2 bases from J, the gap between germline ends came to 15 bases. The CDR3: CASSLVFGGKTYNEQFF. CDR3 coding DNA: TGTGCCAGCAGCTTAGTCTTCGGCGGGAAGACCTACAATGAGCAGTTCTTC.

The V gene is TRBV5-1, the J gene TRBJ1-1; D possibly corresponds to TRBD1 (5 bases). Germline-derived CDR1 and CDR2 are SGHRS and YFSETQ. This CDR3 has 14 residues. Between the trimmed V and J ends, which lost 0 bases and 4 bases, there was a span of 10 bases. CDR3 nucleotide sequence: TGCGCCAGCAGCTTGGAGGCAGGGAGCACTGAAGCTTTCTTT. It translates to CASSLEAGSTEAFF. The full variable domain, in which reference TRBV5-1 and TRBJ1-1 provide the parts outside the CDR3, is KAGVTQTPRYLIKTRGQQVTLSCSPISGHRSVSWYQQTPGQGLQFLFEYFSETQRNKGNFPGRFSGRQFSNSRSEMNVSTLELGDSALYLCASSLEAGSTEAFFGQGTRLTVV.

This clonotype was counted ten times or more. The rearrangement joins TRBV5-1 to TRBJ2-5, with 10 bases fitting TRBD2. This CDR3 contains 15 residues. Per germline, CDR1 SGHRS and CDR2 YFSETQ. J gave up 3 bases and V 0 bases, and 2 bases lay outside the gene matches. CDR3 region: CASSLVLAGEETQYF. As DNA, the CDR3 is TGCGCCAGCAGCTTGGTCCTAGCGGGAGAAGAGACCCAGTACTTC.

V usage is TRBV5-1 and J usage is TRBJ2-3, with 13 positions matching TRBD2. The CDR3 has 14 residues. Germline lookup yields CDR1 SGHRS and CDR2 YFSETQ. J gave up 4 bases and V 7 bases, and 3 bases lay outside the gene matches. Here the CDR3 reads CASHGTSGADTQYF. In DNA, the CDR3 is TGCGCCAGCCACGGGACTAGCGGGGCAGATACGCAGTATTTT.

The rearrangement joins TRBV30 to TRBJ1-1; D perhaps matches TRBD1 (5 bases). The germline V gene encodes CDR1 GTSNPN and CDR2 SVGIG (reference sequence). The CDR3 sequence is 14 residues long. Trimming shortened V by 0 bases and J by 4 bases, and 12 bases separated the two germline ends. CDR3 DNA: TGTGCCTGGAGTGTAGGGGCGGGCAGCACTGAAGCTTTCTTT. Protein: CAWSVGAGSTEAFF. Based on the CDR3 plus reference TRBV30 and TRBJ1-1, the full variable domain is SQTIHQWPATLVQPVGSPLSLECTVEGTSNPNLYWYRQAAGRGLQLLFYSVGIGQISSEVPQNLSASRPQDRQFILSSKKLLLSDSGFYLCAWSVGAGSTEAFFGQGTRLTVV.

In this sample, this clonotype turned up a few times. The chain couples TRBV10-3 to TRBJ2-2; TRBD2 matches 13 bases. CDR3 size: 17 residues. V dropped 6 bases and J dropped 4; count of bases not matched to a gene: 8. Germline values: CDR1 ENHRY, CDR2 SYGVKD. The CDR3 spells CAIRGTSGTSSTGELFF. The CDR3 bases are TGTGCCATCAGGGGGACTAGCGGGACTTCGAGCACCGGGGAGCTGTTTTTT.